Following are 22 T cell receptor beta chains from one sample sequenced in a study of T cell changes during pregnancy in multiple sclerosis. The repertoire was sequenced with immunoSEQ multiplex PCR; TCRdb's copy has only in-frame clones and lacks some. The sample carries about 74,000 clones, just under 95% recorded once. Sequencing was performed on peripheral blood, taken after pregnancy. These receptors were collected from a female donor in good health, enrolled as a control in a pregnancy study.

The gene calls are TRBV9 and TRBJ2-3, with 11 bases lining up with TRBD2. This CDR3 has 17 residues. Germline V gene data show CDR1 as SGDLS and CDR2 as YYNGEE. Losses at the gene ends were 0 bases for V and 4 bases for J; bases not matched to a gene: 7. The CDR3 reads CASSVAYTSGGPDTQYF. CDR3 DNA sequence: TGTGCCAGCAGCGTAGCTTATACTAGCGGGGGACCAGATACGCAGTATTTT.

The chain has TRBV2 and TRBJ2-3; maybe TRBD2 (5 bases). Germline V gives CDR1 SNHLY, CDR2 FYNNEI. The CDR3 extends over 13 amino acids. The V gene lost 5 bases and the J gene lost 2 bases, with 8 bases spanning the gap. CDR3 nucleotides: TGTGCCAGCAGTAAACGGGACACAGATACGCAGTATTTT. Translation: CASSKRDTDTQYF.

CDR3 sequence: CASSPAEGSYEQYF. In DNA, the CDR3 is TGTGCCAGCAGCCCAGCGGAGGGCTCCTACGAGCAGTACTTC. This chain connects TRBV7-8 to TRBJ2-7; tentatively, D is TRBD2 (6 bases). Germline CDR1 and CDR2: SGHVS and FQNEAQ. The CDR3 has 14 residues. Trimming removed 5 bases at V and 0 bases at J, with 11 bases between.

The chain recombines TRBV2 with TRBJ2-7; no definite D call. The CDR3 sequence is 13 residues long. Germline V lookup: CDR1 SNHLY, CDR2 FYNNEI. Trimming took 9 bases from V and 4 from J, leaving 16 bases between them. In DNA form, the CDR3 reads TGTGCCAGATCCGGGTCCGGTGCATACGAGCAGTACTTC. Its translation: CARSGSGAYEQYF.

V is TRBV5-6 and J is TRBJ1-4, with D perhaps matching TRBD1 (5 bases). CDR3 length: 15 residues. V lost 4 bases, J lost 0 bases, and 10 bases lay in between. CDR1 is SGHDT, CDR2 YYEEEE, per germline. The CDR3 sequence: CASSPGGATNEKLFF. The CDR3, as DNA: TGTGCCAGCAGCCCAGGAGGGGCAACTAATGAAAAACTGTTTTTT.

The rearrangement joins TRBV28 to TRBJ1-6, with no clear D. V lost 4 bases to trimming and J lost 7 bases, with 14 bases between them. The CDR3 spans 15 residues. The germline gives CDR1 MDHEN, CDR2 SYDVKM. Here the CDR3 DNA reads TGTGCCAGCAGTTGGCTCGGGAGCGGGAATTCACCCCTCCACTTT. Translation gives CASSWLGSGNSPLHF.

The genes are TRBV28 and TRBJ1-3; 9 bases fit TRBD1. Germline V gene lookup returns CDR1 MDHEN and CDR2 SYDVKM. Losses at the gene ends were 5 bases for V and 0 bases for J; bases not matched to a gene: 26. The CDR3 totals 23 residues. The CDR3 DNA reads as TGTGCCAGCAGTCCCCCTCGTTGGGGTATCGGACAGGGGTTATCCGGCTCTGGAAACACCATATATTTT. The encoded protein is CASSPPRWGIGQGLSGSGNTIYF.

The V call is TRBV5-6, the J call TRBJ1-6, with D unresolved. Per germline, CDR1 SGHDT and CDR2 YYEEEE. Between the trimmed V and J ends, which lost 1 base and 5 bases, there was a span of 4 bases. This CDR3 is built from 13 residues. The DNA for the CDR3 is TGTGCCAGCAGCTTGTCCGATAATTCACCCCTCCACTTT. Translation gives CASSLSDNSPLHF.

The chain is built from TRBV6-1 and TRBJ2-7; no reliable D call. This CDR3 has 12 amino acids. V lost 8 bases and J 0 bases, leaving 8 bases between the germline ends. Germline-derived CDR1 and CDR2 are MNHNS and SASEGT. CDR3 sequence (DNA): TGTGCCAGCGAGGCGAGCTCCTACGAGCAGTACTTC. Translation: CASEASSYEQYF.

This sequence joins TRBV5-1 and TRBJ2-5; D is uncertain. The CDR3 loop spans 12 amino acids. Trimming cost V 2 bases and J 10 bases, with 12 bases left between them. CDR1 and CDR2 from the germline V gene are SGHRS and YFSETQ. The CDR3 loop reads CASSFDRSDQYF. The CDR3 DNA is TGCGCCAGCAGCTTTGATCGCTCAGACCAGTACTTC.

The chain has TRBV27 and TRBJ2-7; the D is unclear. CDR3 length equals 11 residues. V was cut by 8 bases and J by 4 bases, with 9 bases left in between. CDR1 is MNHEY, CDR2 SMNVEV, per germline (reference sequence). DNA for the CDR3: TGTGCCAGCGGAAACAGATACGAGCAGTACTTC. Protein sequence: CASGNRYEQYF.

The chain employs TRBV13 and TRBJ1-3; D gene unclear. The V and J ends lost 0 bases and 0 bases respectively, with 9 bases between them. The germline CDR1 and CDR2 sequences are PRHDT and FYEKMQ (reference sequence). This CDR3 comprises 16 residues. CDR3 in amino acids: CASSLGPAGSGNTIYF. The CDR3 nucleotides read TGTGCCAGCAGCTTAGGCCCCGCAGGCTCTGGAAACACCATATATTTT. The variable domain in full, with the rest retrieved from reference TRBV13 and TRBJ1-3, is AAGVIQSPRHLIKEKRETATLKCYPIPRHDTVYWYQQGPGQDPQFLISFYEKMQSDKGSIPDRFSAQQFSDYHSELNMSSLELGDSALYFCASSLGPAGSGNTIYFGEGSWLTVV.

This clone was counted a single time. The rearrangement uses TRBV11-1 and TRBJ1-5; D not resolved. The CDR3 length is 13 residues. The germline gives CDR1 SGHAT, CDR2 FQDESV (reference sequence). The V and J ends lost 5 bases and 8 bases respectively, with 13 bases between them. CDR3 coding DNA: TGTGCCAGCAGCCTGACAAGTTGGGAGCCCCAGCATTTT. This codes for CASSLTSWEPQHF.

The CDR3 region has the DNA TGCGCCAGCAGCCAAGATCACCGGACTAGCTTGTTCTTC. It specifies CASSQDHRTSLFF. The rearrangement links TRBV4-3 to TRBJ2-1, with 8 bases matching TRBD2. With 0 bases clipped from V and 15 bases from J, the junction kept 7 bases outside the gene matches. Germline V CDR1 and CDR2: LGHNA, YSLEER. The CDR3 length is 13 residues.

Here the CDR3 DNA reads TGTGCCAGCACGACACGCCTCGCAGTGAATGAGCAGTTCTTC. This encodes CASTTRLAVNEQFF. This chain connects TRBV18 to TRBJ2-1; D is unresolved. This CDR3 contains 14 residues. Trimming removed 8 bases at V and 7 bases at J, with 18 bases between. Germline CDR1 KGHSH, CDR2 LQKENI.

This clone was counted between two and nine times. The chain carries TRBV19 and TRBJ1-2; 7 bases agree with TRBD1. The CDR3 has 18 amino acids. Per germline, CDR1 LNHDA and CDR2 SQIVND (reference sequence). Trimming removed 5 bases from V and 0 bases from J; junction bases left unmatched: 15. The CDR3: CASSPTVPNRGPNYGYTF. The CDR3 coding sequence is TGTGCCAGTAGTCCGACCGTCCCGAACAGGGGCCCTAACTATGGCTACACCTTC.

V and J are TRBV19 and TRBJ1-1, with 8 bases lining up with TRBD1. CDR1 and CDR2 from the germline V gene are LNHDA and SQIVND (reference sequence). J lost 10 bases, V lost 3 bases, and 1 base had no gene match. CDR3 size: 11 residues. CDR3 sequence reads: CASSITGGAFF. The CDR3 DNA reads TGTGCCAGTAGTATCACAGGGGGAGCTTTCTTT.

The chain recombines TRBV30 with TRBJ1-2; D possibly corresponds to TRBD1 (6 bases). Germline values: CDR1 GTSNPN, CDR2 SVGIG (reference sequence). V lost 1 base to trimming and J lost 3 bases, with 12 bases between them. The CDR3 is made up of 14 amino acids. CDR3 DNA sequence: TGTGCCTGGAGTGGAGGAGGGGGGGACTATGGCTACACCTTC. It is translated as CAWSGGGGDYGYTF.

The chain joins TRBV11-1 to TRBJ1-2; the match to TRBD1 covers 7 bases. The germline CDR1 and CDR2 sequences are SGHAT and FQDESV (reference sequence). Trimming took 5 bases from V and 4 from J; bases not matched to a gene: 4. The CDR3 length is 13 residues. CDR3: CASSETGAYGYTF. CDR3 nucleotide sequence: TGTGCCAGCAGCGAAACAGGGGCCTATGGCTACACCTTC.

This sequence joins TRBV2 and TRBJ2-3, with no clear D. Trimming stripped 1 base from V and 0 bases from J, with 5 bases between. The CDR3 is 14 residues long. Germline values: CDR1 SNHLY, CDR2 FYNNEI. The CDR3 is CASSEGRSTDTQYF. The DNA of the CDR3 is TGTGCCAGCAGTGAAGGGCGGAGCACAGATACGCAGTATTTT.

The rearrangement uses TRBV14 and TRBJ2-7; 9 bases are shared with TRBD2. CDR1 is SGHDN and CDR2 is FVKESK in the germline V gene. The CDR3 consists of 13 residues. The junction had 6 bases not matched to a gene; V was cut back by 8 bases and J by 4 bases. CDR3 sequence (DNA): TGTGCCAGCGCCCAGGGACTAGCATACGAGCAGTACTTC. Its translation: CASAQGLAYEQYF.

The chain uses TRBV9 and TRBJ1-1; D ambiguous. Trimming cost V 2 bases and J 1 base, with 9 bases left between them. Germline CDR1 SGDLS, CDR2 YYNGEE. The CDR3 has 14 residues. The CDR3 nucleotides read TGTGCCAGCAGCGTGAGACAAGAGAACACTGAAGCTTTCTTT. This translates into CASSVRQENTEAFF. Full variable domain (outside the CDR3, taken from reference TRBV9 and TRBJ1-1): DSGVTQTPKHLITATGQRVTLRCSPRSGDLSVYWYQQSLDQGLQFLIQYYNGEERAKGNILERFSAQQFPDLHSELNLSSLELGDSALYFCASSVRQENTEAFFGQGTRLTVV.